The clone carrying this T cell receptor (beta chain) was observed at least ten times. Its antigen remains unknown. A process of 5'RACE template switching, which added a universal primer site and UMIs, was used to make TCR cDNA. A single record per CDR3 protein comes from TCRdb applying MiXCR to the 5' RACE reads. The data hold approximately 150,000 distinct CDR3 sequences, with 7.7% observed a single time. The data were taken from a study of T cells after yellow fever vaccination. V was pared by 7 bases and J by 3 bases, with 12 bases between. The CDR3 length is 13 residues. Findings and limits, study-wide: Clones that expanded after primary vaccination mostly reappeared after the booster (96% CD4, 70% to 90% CD8). A small share of clonotypes appeared in both CD4 and CD8 compartments.

The chain recombines TRBV12-3 or TRBV12-4 with TRBJ2-5; possibly TRBD2 for D (5 bases). The clonotype originates from a man aged 25 to 40 who received the YFV17D yellow fever vaccine. Sequencing used CD4+ T cells sorted from PBMCs, obtained 5 days after the yellow fever booster vaccination. This chain's CDR3 is CASTLGREETQYF. The CDR3 coding sequence is TGTGCCAGCACCCTAGGGAGAGAAGAGACCCAGTACTTC.